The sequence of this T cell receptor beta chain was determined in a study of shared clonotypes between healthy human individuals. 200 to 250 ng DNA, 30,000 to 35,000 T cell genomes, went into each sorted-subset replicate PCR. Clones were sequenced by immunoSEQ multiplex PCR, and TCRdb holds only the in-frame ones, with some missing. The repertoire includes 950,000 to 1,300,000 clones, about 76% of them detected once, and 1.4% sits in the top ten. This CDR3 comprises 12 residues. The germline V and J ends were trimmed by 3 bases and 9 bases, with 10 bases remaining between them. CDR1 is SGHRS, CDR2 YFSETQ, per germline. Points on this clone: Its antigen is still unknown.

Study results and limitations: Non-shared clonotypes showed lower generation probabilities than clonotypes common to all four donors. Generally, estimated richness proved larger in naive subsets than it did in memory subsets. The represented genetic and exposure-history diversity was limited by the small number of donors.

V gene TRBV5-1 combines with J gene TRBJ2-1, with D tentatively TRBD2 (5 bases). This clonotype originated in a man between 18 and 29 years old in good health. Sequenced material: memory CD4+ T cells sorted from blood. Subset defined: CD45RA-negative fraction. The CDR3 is CASSSIRGEQFF. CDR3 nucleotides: TGCGCCAGCAGCTCCATTCGGGGTGAGCAGTTCTTC.